Each of the 9 T cell receptor beta chains below was sequenced from the same sample in a study of PD-L1 blockade in urothelial cancer. The repertoire was sequenced with immunoSEQ multiplex PCR; TCRdb's copy has only in-frame clones and lacks some. The sample has over 45,000 clones, 86% seen once. The sequences come from PBMCs, collected around atezolizumab (anti-PD-L1) treatment. These receptors came from a man in his fifties with urothelial cancer.

The V gene is TRBV5-4, the J gene TRBJ2-5; TRBD1 agrees at 10 bases. This CDR3 has 16 residues. Trimming took 3 bases from V and 5 from J; bases not matched to a gene: 10. Germline CDR1 and CDR2: SGHNT and YYREEE (reference sequence). In DNA form, the CDR3 reads TGTGCCAGCAGCTCACACGTTGGGACAGGGGAGGAGACCCAGTACTTC. Its translation: CASSSHVGTGEETQYF.

The chain employs TRBV27 and TRBJ1-1; TRBD1 agrees at 7 bases. The V gene's germline CDR1 is MNHEY and CDR2 SMNVEV (reference sequence). The CDR3 has 15 amino acids. V shed 5 bases, J shed 0 bases, and the junction held 6 bases outside the gene matches. The CDR3 region has the DNA TGTGCCAGCAGTGCATGGACAGGAATGAACACTGAAGCTTTCTTT. Translated: CASSAWTGMNTEAFF.

V is TRBV28 and J is TRBJ1-2, with 8 bases fitting TRBD1. The junction had 8 bases not matched to a gene; V was cut back by 4 bases and J by 4 bases. This CDR3 has 15 amino acids. Germline CDR1 and CDR2: MDHEN and SYDVKM. The CDR3 is CASSSPGTGGYGYTF. CDR3 sequence (DNA): TGTGCCAGCAGTTCCCCCGGGACAGGTGGCTATGGCTACACCTTC.

This clone has more than one count but fewer than ten. This sequence joins TRBV10-3 and TRBJ2-2, with 11 bases matching TRBD1. V shed 7 bases, J shed 5 bases, and the junction held 9 bases outside the gene matches. The CDR3 covers 16 residues. Germline V gene lookup returns CDR1 ENHRY and CDR2 SYGVKD. CDR3 bases: TGTGCCATCAAGACGGACAGGGGGCGGTATACCGGGGAGCTGTTTTTT. It translates to CAIKTDRGRYTGELFF.

V usage is TRBV2 and J usage is TRBJ1-5, with 7 bases lining up with TRBD1. Germline V lookup: CDR1 SNHLY, CDR2 FYNNEI. CDR3 length: 15 residues. With 5 bases clipped from V and 5 bases from J, the junction kept 9 bases outside the gene matches. The CDR3 sequence: CASSSTGQRYQPQHF. The DNA for the CDR3 is TGTGCCAGCAGTTCTACGGGACAGAGATATCAGCCCCAGCATTTT.

This clone turned up a few times. The gene calls are TRBV9 and TRBJ2-7; D possibly corresponds to TRBD2 (6 bases). The CDR3 has 15 residues. V lost 4 bases and J 0 bases, leaving 14 bases between the germline ends. Germline values: CDR1 SGDLS, CDR2 YYNGEE. For the CDR3, the DNA is TGTGCCAGCAGCAGGGACTCCTGGAGCTCCTACGAGCAGTACTTC. Residues: CASSRDSWSSYEQYF.

V and J are TRBV7-2 and TRBJ2-5; 14 bases match TRBD2. Germline V gene sequence: CDR1 SGHTA, CDR2 FQGNSA. The CDR3 consists of 17 residues. With 2 bases clipped from V and 2 bases from J, the junction kept 4 bases outside the gene matches. CDR3 nucleotide sequence: TGTGCCAGCAGCTTACCCGGACTAGCGGGAGGTCAAGAGACCCAGTACTTC. Residues: CASSLPGLAGGQETQYF.

This chain joins TRBV15 and TRBJ1-4; 7 bases are a match to TRBD1. The J segment lost 1 base and the V segment lost 5 bases, leaving 10 bases of the junction unmatched. The CDR3 extends over 17 amino acids. CDR1 is LNHNV, CDR2 YYDKDF, per germline (reference sequence). The CDR3 here is CATSGGGGAGTNEKLFF. The CDR3 DNA reads as TGTGCCACCAGCGGAGGAGGGGGCGCAGGAACTAATGAAAAACTGTTTTTT.

The gene calls are TRBV6-1 and TRBJ1-6, with 12 positions matching TRBD1. CDR1 is MNHNS, CDR2 SASEGT, per germline. The CDR3 contains 19 residues. V was clipped by 6 bases and J by 1 base; unmatched bases: 10. The CDR3 loop reads CASSEPGQGAPSYNSPLHF. The CDR3 nucleotides are TGTGCCAGCAGCGAACCGGGACAGGGGGCTCCGTCCTATAATTCACCCCTCCACTTT.